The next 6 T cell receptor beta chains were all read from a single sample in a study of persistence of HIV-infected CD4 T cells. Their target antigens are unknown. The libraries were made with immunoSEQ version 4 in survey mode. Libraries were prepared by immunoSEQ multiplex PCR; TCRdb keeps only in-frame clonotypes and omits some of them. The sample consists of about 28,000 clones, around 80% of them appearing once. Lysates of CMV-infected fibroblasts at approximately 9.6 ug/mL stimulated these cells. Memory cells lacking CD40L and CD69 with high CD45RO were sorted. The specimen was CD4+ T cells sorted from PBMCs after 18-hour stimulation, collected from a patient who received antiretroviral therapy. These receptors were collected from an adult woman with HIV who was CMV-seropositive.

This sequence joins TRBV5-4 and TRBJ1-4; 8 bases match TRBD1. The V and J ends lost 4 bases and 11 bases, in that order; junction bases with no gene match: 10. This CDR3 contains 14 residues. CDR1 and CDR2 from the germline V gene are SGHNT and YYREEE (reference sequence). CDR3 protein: CASSPPGQATKLFF. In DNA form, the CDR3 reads TGTGCCAGCAGCCCGCCGGGACAGGCAACCAAACTGTTTTTT. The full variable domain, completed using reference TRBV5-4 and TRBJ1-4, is ETGVTQSPTHLIKTRGQQVTLRCSSQSGHNTVSWYQQALGQGPQFIFQYYREEENGRGNFPPRFSGLQFPNYSSELNVNALELDDSALYLCASSPPGQATKLFFGSGTQLSVL.

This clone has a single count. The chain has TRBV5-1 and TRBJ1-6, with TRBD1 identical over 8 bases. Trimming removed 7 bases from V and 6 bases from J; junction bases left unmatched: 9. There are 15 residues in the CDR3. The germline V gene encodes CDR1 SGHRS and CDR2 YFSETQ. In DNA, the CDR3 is TGCGCCAGCTCACCGCAGGGGGCGGGTAATTCACCCCTCCACTTT. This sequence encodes CASSPQGAGNSPLHF.

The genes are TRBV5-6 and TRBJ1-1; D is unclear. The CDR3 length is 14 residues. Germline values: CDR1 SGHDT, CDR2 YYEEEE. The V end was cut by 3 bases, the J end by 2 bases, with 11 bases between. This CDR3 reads CASSYSESNTEAFF. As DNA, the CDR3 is TGTGCCAGCAGCTATTCTGAATCTAACACTGAAGCTTTCTTT.

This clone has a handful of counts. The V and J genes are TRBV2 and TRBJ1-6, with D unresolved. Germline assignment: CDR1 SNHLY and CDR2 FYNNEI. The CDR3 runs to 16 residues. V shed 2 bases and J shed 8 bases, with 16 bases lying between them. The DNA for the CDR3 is TGTGCCAGCAGTGAAATAGGCGCGAGGAGGGATTCACCCCTCCACTTT. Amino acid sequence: CASSEIGARRDSPLHF.

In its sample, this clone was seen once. The CDR3 sequence: CATSREWESYEQYV. CDR3 in DNA: TGTGCCACCAGCAGAGAATGGGAGTCCTACGAGCAGTACGTC. This rearrangement joins TRBV15 to TRBJ2-7; D may be TRBD2 (5 bases). With 0 bases removed from V and 1 base from J, the gap between germline ends came to 7 bases. Germline V CDR1 and CDR2: LNHNV, YYDKDF (reference sequence). This CDR3 is built from 14 residues.

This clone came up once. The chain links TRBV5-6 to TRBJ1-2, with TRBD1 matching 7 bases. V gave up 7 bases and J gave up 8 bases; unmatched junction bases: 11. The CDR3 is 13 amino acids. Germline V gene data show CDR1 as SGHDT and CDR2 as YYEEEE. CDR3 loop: CASVRDRVPGYTF. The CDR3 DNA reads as TGTGCCAGCGTACGTGACAGGGTGCCCGGCTACACCTTC. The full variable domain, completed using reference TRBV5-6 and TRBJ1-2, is DAGVTQSPTHLIKTRGQQVTLRCSPKSGHDTVSWYQQALGQGPQFIFQYYEEEERQRGNFPDRFSGHQFPNYSSELNVNALLLGDSALYLCASVRDRVPGYTFGSGTRLTVV.